This T cell receptor (beta chain) originates from a study of T cell repertoires in cytomegalovirus infection. Regarding the study as a whole: It was HLA-C-restricted CMV-specific TCR beta clonotypes that dominated the response ex vivo.

TCRdb ran MiXCR on the reads and lists one entry per CDR3 protein. The table shows approximately 730,000 distinct CDR3 sequences, with about 33% occurring only once. The CDR3 runs 14 residues. V gave up 0 bases and J gave up 3 bases, with 11 bases separating them. Germline V lookup: CDR1 DFQATT, CDR2 SNEGSKA (reference sequence). In regard to this clonotype: Its antigen remains unidentified.

This TCR derives from a human donor in good health (CMV status not recorded). Some clones in this sample may be carry-over from other donors' samples. Here the sequenced sample was cultured PBMCs, taken from culture after CMV antigen stimulation. The genes are TRBV20-1 and TRBJ1-1, with a tentative D call TRBD1 (6 bases). The CDR3, as DNA: TGCAGTGCTAGAGATAGGGGGAAGGACACTGAAGCTTTCTTT. Protein: CSARDRGKDTEAFF.